The next 19 T cell receptor beta chains were all read from a single sample in a study of T-cell reconstitution after alpha-beta-depleted transplantation in children. General study results and limits: At one year after transplant, newly produced T cells mostly accounted for T-cell counts and diversity.

For these receptors, no antigen is known. It was with unique molecular identifiers that the TCRbeta library was prepared. TCRdb fed the PCR reads into MiXCR, producing one record per CDR3 protein. The data show about 290,000 distinct CDR3 sequences, just over 7.5% seen once. Sequenced here: peripheral blood, sampled 360 days after TCRalphabeta/CD19-depleted stem cell transplant. These receptors were obtained from a female patient between 2 and 15 years old who had a stem cell transplant for Fanconi anemia, so the T cells may come from the graft donor.

This clonotype was found many times. The genes are TRBV20-1 and TRBJ2-6, with unresolved D. The V and J ends lost 8 bases and 2 bases respectively, with 7 bases between them. This CDR3 spans 12 amino acids. CDR1 DFQATT and CDR2 SNEGSKA come from the germline V gene (reference sequence). CDR3 DNA sequence: TGCAGTTCCATCCCTGGGGCCAACGTCCTGACTTTC. Its protein product is CSSIPGANVLTF.

This clonotype was counted ten times or more. The gene calls are TRBV4-2 and TRBJ2-3; tentative D call: TRBD2 (7 bases). The V and J ends lost 4 bases and 4 bases respectively, with 18 bases between them. Per germline, CDR1 LGHNA and CDR2 YNFKEQ. The CDR3 runs to 16 residues. CDR3 sequence: CASSPRGAVYADTQYF. In DNA, the CDR3 is TGTGCCAGCAGCCCCCGGGGGGCCGTTTATGCAGATACGCAGTATTTT.

The table lists this clonotype with many counts. J is TRBJ2-1 and V is TRBV20-1; 9 bases map to TRBD1. CDR3 length: 15 amino acids. Germline CDR1 reads DFQATT; CDR2 reads SNEGSKA (reference sequence). V gave up 2 bases and J gave up 3 bases; unmatched junction bases: 5. The CDR3 DNA is TGCAGTGCTAGACTCCGGGACAGGGTCTACAATGAGCAGTTCTTC. Translation gives CSARLRDRVYNEQFF.

This clonotype was found many times. The chain joins TRBV29-1 to TRBJ2-7, with a weak D call TRBD2 (5 bases). V lost 2 bases and J 8 bases, leaving 13 bases between the germline ends. The V gene's germline CDR1 is SQVTM and CDR2 ANQGSEA. The length of the CDR3 is 12 residues. CDR3 protein: CSVERDGKKQYF. The CDR3 DNA follows: TGCAGCGTTGAACGGGATGGGAAAAAGCAGTACTTC.

V usage is TRBV5-8 and J usage is TRBJ2-5; 12 bases map to TRBD2. The CDR3 totals 16 residues. J lost 5 bases, V lost 4 bases, and 9 bases had no gene match. CDR1 is SGHTS and CDR2 is YDEGEE in the germline V gene. The CDR3 DNA reads as TGTGCCAGCAGCCTACTAGCGGGGGGCCCCTGGGAGACCCAGTACTTC. Amino acid sequence: CASSLLAGGPWETQYF.

Many counts were recorded for this clonotype. The chain employs TRBV12-3 or TRBV12-4 and TRBJ1-5; D uncertain. Trimming removed 6 bases at V and 0 bases at J, with 9 bases between. The CDR3 extends over 14 amino acids. CDR3 amino acids: CASSPGISNQPQHF. CDR3 DNA sequence: TGTGCCAGCAGCCCGGGGATTAGCAATCAGCCCCAGCATTTT.

The chain employs TRBV24-1 and TRBJ1-2; 10 bases are shared with TRBD1. Germline V lookup: CDR1 KGHDR, CDR2 SFDVKD. Germline trimming cut 4 bases from V and 2 bases from J; bases unmatched to any gene: 6. CDR3 length: 16 amino acids. In DNA form, the CDR3 reads TGTGCCACCAGTGACCCTCGGACAGGGGGGAACTATGGCTACACCTTC. Translating it yields CATSDPRTGGNYGYTF.

This clonotype was found many times. V is TRBV29-1 and J is TRBJ2-5; 8 bases match TRBD2. The length of the CDR3 is 16 residues. Per germline, CDR1 SQVTM and CDR2 ANQGSEA. J lost 1 base, V lost 2 bases, and 9 bases had no gene match. The CDR3 region has the DNA TGCAGCGTTGAATATAGGGTAGCGGGGATCCAAGAGACCCAGTACTTC. Its translation: CSVEYRVAGIQETQYF.

The sample holds many counts of this clonotype. The J gene is TRBJ1-1, the V gene TRBV6-1, with D perhaps TRBD1 (6 bases). The CDR3 runs to 13 residues. Germline CDR1 and CDR2: MNHNS and SASEGT. Deletions cut 5 bases from V and 8 bases from J, with 15 bases between. The CDR3 protein is CASSTRRTEEAFF. CDR3 coding DNA: TGTGCCAGCAGTACGAGAAGGACAGAAGAAGCTTTCTTT.

In this sample, this clonotype turned up many times. The chain recombines TRBV13 with TRBJ2-7; D not resolved. V lost 4 bases and J lost 5, with 9 bases in between. Germline V gene sequence: CDR1 PRHDT, CDR2 FYEKMQ (reference sequence). This CDR3 region has 12 residues. The CDR3 loop reads CASSSARNEQYF. The DNA for the CDR3 is TGTGCCAGCAGCTCCGCTAGGAACGAGCAGTACTTC.

At least ten counts were recorded for this clonotype. This chain connects TRBV7-8 to TRBJ2-1; 11 nucleotides align to TRBD2. This CDR3 is 15 amino acids long. From germline, CDR1 is SGHVS and CDR2 FQNEAQ. Trimming cost V 5 bases and J 5 bases; bases outside gene matches: 5. The CDR3 DNA reads as TGTGCCAGCAGCGCGACTAGCGGGAAACACAATGAGCAGTTCTTC. Translated: CASSATSGKHNEQFF.

In this sample, this clonotype turned up many times. V is TRBV20-1 and J is TRBJ2-7; no definite D call. V lost 2 bases and J 6 bases, leaving 23 bases between the germline ends. This CDR3 contains 16 residues. Germline lookup yields CDR1 DFQATT and CDR2 SNEGSKA (reference sequence). This CDR3 reads CSARIFLRPGFAEQYF. DNA for the CDR3: TGCAGTGCTAGAATTTTCTTGAGACCGGGCTTCGCCGAGCAGTACTTC.

V is TRBV29-1 and J is TRBJ2-1; D remains ambiguous. Germline CDR1 and CDR2: SQVTM and ANQGSEA. V was cut by 5 bases and J by 15 bases, with 14 bases left in between. The CDR3 is made up of 10 amino acids. This chain's CDR3 is CSVLVRRRFF. In DNA, the CDR3 is TGCAGCGTTCTGGTAAGAAGGCGGTTCTTC.

The CDR3 region has the DNA TGTGCCAGCTCACCACCGGACAGGTCCTATGGCTACACCTTC. It yields the protein CASSPPDRSYGYTF. The rearrangement uses TRBV18 and TRBJ1-2, with 7 nucleotides matching TRBD1. Germline V lookup: CDR1 KGHSH, CDR2 LQKENI. The junction had 2 bases not matched to a gene; V was cut back by 0 bases and J by 4 bases. This CDR3 has 14 amino acids.

This clonotype was recorded many times. The chain employs TRBV25-1 and TRBJ2-5; no clear D. CDR3 length: 15 amino acids. The ends were cut back, 1 base at V and 5 bases at J, with 14 bases in the middle. Germline V gives CDR1 MGHDK, CDR2 SYGVNS. CDR3 protein: CASSEFSEKRETQYF. The CDR3 region has the DNA TGTGCCAGCAGTGAATTTAGTGAAAAACGGGAGACCCAGTACTTC.

This clonotype has a count of ten or more. The chain has TRBV28 and TRBJ2-2; no clear D. Germline V gene data show CDR1 as MDHEN and CDR2 as SYDVKM. V lost 5 bases and J 6 bases, leaving 7 bases between the germline ends. This CDR3 is built from 12 residues. The CDR3, as DNA: TGTGCCAGCAGTCTCATAGCCGGGGAGCTGTTTTTT. Translating it yields CASSLIAGELFF.

This clonotype has only a few counts. The CDR3 protein is CASSLARGPYNEQFF. Written as DNA, the CDR3 is TGTGCCAGCAGCTTAGCTCGTGGGCCCTACAATGAGCAGTTCTTC. The chain has TRBV7-2 and TRBJ2-1; D gene ambiguous. The germline gives CDR1 SGHTA, CDR2 FQGNSA. This CDR3 comprises 15 residues. V lost 0 bases to trimming and J lost 2 bases, with 8 bases between them.

This clonotype occurred a few times. This sequence joins TRBV19 and TRBJ2-7; TRBD1 aligns across 10 bases. Germline V gene lookup returns CDR1 LNHDA and CDR2 SQIVND (reference sequence). J was trimmed by 9 bases and V by 9 bases; bases with no gene match: 11. This CDR3 is built from 13 residues. The DNA for the CDR3 is TGTGCCAGACTGCCGACAGGGGGCAAGTTGCAGTACGTC. Translated, it gives CARLPTGGKLQYV.

This clonotype was seen more than once but under ten times. The CDR3 region has the DNA TGTGCCAGCAGGGCCGGACGGCTGAACACTGAAGCTTTCTTT. Translation gives CASRAGRLNTEAFF. V is TRBV2 and J is TRBJ1-1, with no clear D. The CDR3 totals 14 residues. The V and J ends lost 6 bases and 0 bases respectively, with 11 bases between them. The germline CDR1 and CDR2 sequences are SNHLY and FYNNEI.